The present TCR beta chain was sequenced within a study of T cells in Graves' hyperthyroidism and ophthalmopathy (dated by TCRdb to about 2019). As for the study more broadly: Peripheral blood was sampled at the time of initial diagnosis, prior to any treatment. The roughly 91 discovery patients were randomly divided into training and test sets at a 7:3 ratio. TCR Vbeta CDR3 sequencing of roughly 140 peripheral blood samples (43 ophthalmopathy, approximately 80 hyperthyroidism and some 17 progressor patients) is reported in the paper. TCR V-J signatures able to tell the groups apart were searched for in a discovery cohort of approximately 95 patients, of whom over 40 had Graves' ophthalmopathy and 57 had stable Graves' hyperthyroidism. Once sampling was done, hyperthyroidism patients were given methimazole at a starting dose of 30 mg daily, whereas ophthalmopathy patients were given high-dose intravenous methylprednisolone. In about 6 Graves' hyperthyroidism patients, the study also compared T-cell repertoires from thyroid tissue with T-cell repertoires from blood. Prospective prediction of ophthalmopathy was tested in an independent validation cohort consisting of fewer than 20 hyperthyroidism patients and approximately 16 patients who later progressed to ophthalmopathy.

Trimming at the junction amounts to 5 bases on V and 5 bases on J, and the germline ends lie 5 bases apart. The CDR3 spans 11 residues, from the cysteine through the phenylalanine. The sequence is cut down to CDR3 DNA, 33 bases in frame from base 1. What the research found in general, with its limitations: Sample size was not statistically predetermined, and investigators were not blinded to group allocation. In validation, the model predicted progression to ophthalmopathy with around 71% sensitivity and about 73% specificity, a median of approximately 6.7 months before onset. A model built on a 13 V-J signature distinguished ophthalmopathy from stable hyperthyroidism, reaching approximately 89% sensitivity and under 84% specificity in cross-validation and 80%/75% in testing. Most expanded thyroid clonotypes (frequency above 0.001) were also detected in blood, a finding suggesting that blood repertoires may reflect thyroid immune responses.

Ophthalmopathy patients had moderately to severely active disease, with a Clinical Activity Score of 3 or more, a NOSPECS grade of 4 or more, and a disease duration of less than 3 months. Any patient with an uncontrolled infection, another autoimmune disease, pregnancy or lactation was excluded. Clinical symptoms, serum thyroxine and TRAb, thyroid ultrasound, and orbital computed tomography formed the basis for the diagnoses. PBMCs were separated from 7.5 to 10 ml of fresh peripheral blood using Ficoll-Paque density gradient centrifugation. Trizol reagent was used to extract total RNA, and RNA quality was then checked on an Agilent 2100 Bioanalyzer. The TCR beta CDR3 regions were amplified from the RNA transcripts. The first round of RT-PCR for the TCR CDR3 was performed with the HTBI primer set and the Qiagen OneStep RT-PCR kit. Libraries were constructed in a second round of multiplex PCR, after which size selection and purification were performed. The libraries were sequenced on an Illumina HiSeq2000 using paired-end 100 bp reads. For the original study's pipeline: SOAPnuke was used to process the raw data, removing reads that contained adapters or uncalled bases, had a mean Phred below 15, or lacked an exact match to the constant primer or identifier. COPE v1.2.5 was used to merge high-quality paired reads, and clonotypes were defined as unique nucleotide sequences. MiTCR v1.1 was used to align the clonotypes against IMGT TRBV, TRBD and TRBJ reference segments. The analysis included only V-J combinations with a frequency above 0.0001, which together covered roughly 99% of the repertoires. The TCS score was defined as F50 (clonal expansion) divided by E x V (chaos), with BLOSUM62-based TCRdist calculated between CDR3 peptides within each V-J. Welch's t-statistics and random forest reduced fewer than 600 V-J features to 13, which were used in a naive Bayes classifier (R e1071). The public reads were reprocessed in TCRdb via fastp at Q25 and MiXCR, keeping in-frame beta chains. Each CDR3 protein appears once, grouped with its most common genes and DNA. For this entry, the V and J calls and clone size follow TCRdb and not the study's own pipeline. In this sample the table shows 250,000 to 400,000 distinct CDR3 sequences, roughly 13% of which occur a single time. The leading ten clones occupy 34% of the sample.

This clonotype was recorded at least ten times. The antigen it recognizes is unknown. Base qualities were left out, and no much larger clone turns up one base away. Rearrangement joined TRBV12-3 or TRBV12-4 to TRBJ2-3; confidence is insufficient to name the D gene. The clonotype originates from a woman between 40 and 55 years old with Graves' ophthalmopathy. Material: blood. The DNA sequence reads TGTGCCAGCAGTCCTAAAGATACGCAGTATTTT. It specifies CASSPKDTQYF.